This T cell receptor (beta chain) was identified in a study of cytomegalovirus exposure and HLA in healthy donors. The assay was immunoSEQ multiplex PCR, and TCRdb's table has in-frame clones only and misses some. This table has under 300,000 clones, roughly 85% appearing once. The V and J ends lost 0 bases and 5 bases respectively, with 11 bases between them. Germline V gene lookup returns CDR1 SGHRS and CDR2 YFSETQ. The CDR3 is made up of 15 amino acids. The chain links TRBV5-1 to TRBJ2-2; D unresolved. The receptor was isolated from a woman aged 18 to 35 in good health and CMV-seronegative. Material for sequencing was PBMCs. The CDR3 sequence is CASSLGLGITGELFF. DNA of the CDR3: TGCGCCAGCAGCTTGGGCCTCGGTATAACCGGGGAGCTGTTTTTT.